This T cell receptor (beta chain) was sequenced for a study of T cell repertoires in cytomegalovirus infection. Study-level information: Public TCR beta signatures were indicative of both CMV infection and a matching HLA type.

Per germline, CDR1 SEHNR and CDR2 FQNEAQ (reference sequence). The V end lost 5 bases, the J end lost 6 bases, and 7 bases lay between the germline ends. The CDR3 contains 11 residues. This clonotype appeared many times. TCRdb recomputed calls from the reads with MiXCR, one row per CDR3 protein. The sample consists of roughly 500,000 distinct CDR3 sequences, 16% of them appearing once. This clonotype was obtained from a human donor in good health (CMV status not recorded). Some clones in this sample may be carry-over from other donors' samples. The chain has TRBV7-9 and TRBJ1-1; no firm D call. Sequencing input: CD8+ T cells from PBMCs. CDR3 protein: CASSRGSEAFF. CDR3 nucleotide sequence: TGTGCCAGCAGCAGAGGGTCTGAAGCTTTCTTT.